The clone carrying this TCR beta chain appeared many times. Its antigen remains unidentified. The sample belongs to a study of early T cells in non-severe SARS-CoV-2 infection. Overall study context: The input, bulk RNA from unsorted whole blood, was sequenced, and chains were unpaired. Whole-study results and caveats: Anti-spike CD8 responses were favored by VDJdb matching, which missed private and CD4 specificities.

Trimming removed 6 bases from V and 3 bases from J, with 8 bases in between. CDR3 length: 11 amino acids. Germline lookup yields CDR1 SQVTM and CDR2 ANQGSEA. As part of library construction, unique molecular identifiers were attached to individual cDNA molecules. Via MiXCR, TCRdb re-called the 5' RACE reads, giving one row per CDR3 protein. The table lists some 82,000 distinct CDR3 sequences, less than 15% of them singletons. This chain connects TRBV29-1 to TRBJ2-5; tentatively, D is TRBD2 (6 bases). The receptor comes from an adult who was a healthcare worker with PCR-confirmed SARS-CoV-2 infection or an uninfected control (not recorded which). The specimen was whole blood, collected at baseline. CDR3 sequence (DNA): TGCAGCGTGCGGGGAAAAGAGACCCAGTACTTC. Amino acid sequence: CSVRGKETQYF.